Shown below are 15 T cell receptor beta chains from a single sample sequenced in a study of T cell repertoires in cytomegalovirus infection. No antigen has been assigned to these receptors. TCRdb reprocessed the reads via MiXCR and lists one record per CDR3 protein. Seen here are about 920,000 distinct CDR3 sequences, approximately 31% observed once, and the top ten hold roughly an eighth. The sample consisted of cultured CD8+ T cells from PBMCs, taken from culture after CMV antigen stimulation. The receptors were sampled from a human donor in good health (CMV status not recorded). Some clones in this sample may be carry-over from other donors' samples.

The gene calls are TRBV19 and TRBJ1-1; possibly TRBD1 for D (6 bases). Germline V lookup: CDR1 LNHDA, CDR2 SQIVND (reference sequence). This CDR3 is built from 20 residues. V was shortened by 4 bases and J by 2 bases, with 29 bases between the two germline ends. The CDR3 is CASSTPPILQGISANTEAFF. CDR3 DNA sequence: TGTGCCAGTAGTACTCCCCCGATCTTACAGGGTATTTCGGCAAACACTGAAGCTTTCTTT. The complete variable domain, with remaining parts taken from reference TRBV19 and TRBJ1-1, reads DGGITQSPKYLFRKEGQNVTLSCEQNLNHDAMYWYRQDPGQGLRLIYYSQIVNDFQKGDIAEGYSVSREKKESFPLTVTSAQKNPTAFYLCASSTPPILQGISANTEAFFGQGTRLTVV.

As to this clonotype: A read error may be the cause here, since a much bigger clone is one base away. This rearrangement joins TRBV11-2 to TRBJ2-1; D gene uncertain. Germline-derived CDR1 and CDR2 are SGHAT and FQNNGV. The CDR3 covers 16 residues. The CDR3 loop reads CASSPDLGNVYNEQIF. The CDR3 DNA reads TGTGCCAGCAGCCCTGATTTGGGGAACGTTTACAATGAGCAGATCTTC. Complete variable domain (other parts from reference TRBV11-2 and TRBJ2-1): EAGVAQSPRYKIIEKRQSVAFWCNPISGHATLYWYQQILGQGPKLLIQFQNNGVVDDSQLPKDRFSAERLKGVDSTLKIQPAKLEDSAVYLCASSPDLGNVYNEQIFGPGTRLTVL.

Here the CDR3 DNA reads TGCGCCAGCAGCTTCTCAGGGCCTTCAATCCGGTCTGGGGCCAACGTCCTGACTTTC. Translation: CASSFSGPSIRSGANVLTF. J is TRBJ2-6 and V is TRBV5-1; D may be TRBD1 (5 bases). Trimming removed 2 bases at V and 1 base at J, with 19 bases between. The CDR3 contains 19 residues. Germline loops: CDR1 SGHRS, CDR2 YFSETQ.

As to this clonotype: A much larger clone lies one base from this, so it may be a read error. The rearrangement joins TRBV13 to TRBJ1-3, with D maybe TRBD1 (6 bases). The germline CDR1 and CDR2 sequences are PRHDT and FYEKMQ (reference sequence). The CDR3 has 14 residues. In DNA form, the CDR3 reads TGTGTCAGCAGCGCGGGGGCTTCTGGAAACACCATATATTTT. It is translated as CVSSAGASGNTIYF. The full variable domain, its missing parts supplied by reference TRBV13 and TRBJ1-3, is AAGVIQSPRHLIKEKRETATLKCYPIPRHDTVYWYQQGPGQDPQFLISFYEKMQSDKGSIPDRFSAQQFSDYHSELNMSSLELGDSALYFCVSSAGASGNTIYFGEGSWLTVV.

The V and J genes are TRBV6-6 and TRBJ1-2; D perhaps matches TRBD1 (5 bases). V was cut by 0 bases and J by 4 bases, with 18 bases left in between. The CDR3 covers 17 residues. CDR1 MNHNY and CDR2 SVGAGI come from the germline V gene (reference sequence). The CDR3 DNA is TGTGCCAGCAGTTACTCACAGGATCCGTATCGCGGCTATGGCTACACCTTC. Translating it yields CASSYSQDPYRGYGYTF.

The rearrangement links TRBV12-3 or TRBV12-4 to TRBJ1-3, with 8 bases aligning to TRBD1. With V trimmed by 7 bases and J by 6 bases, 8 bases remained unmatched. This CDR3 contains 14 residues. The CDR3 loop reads CASTRTGWENTIYF. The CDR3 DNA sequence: TGTGCCAGCACCCGGACAGGGTGGGAAAACACCATATATTTT.

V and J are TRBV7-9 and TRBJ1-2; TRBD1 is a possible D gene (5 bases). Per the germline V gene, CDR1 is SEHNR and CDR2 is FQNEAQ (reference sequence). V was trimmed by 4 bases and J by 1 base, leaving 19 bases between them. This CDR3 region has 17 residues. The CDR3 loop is CASSSNTEGPNNYGYTF. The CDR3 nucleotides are TGTGCCAGCAGCTCGAATACCGAGGGGCCCAATAACTATGGCTACACCTTC.

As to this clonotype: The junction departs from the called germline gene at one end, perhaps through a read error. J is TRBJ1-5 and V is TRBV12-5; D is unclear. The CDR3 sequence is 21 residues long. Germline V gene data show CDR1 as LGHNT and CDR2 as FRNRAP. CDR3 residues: CASCLVYVSGEGWGSNQPQHF. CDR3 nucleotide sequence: TGTGCTAGTTGTTTGGTATACGTTAGTGGGGAAGGGTGGGGTAGCAATCAGCCCCAGCATTTT.

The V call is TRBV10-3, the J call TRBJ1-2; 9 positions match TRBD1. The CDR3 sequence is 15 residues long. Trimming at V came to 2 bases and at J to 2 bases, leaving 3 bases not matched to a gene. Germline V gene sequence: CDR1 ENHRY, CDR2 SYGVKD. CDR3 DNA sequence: TGTGCCATCAGTGAGCCGGGACAGGGCAACTATGGCTACACCTTC. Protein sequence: CAISEPGQGNYGYTF.

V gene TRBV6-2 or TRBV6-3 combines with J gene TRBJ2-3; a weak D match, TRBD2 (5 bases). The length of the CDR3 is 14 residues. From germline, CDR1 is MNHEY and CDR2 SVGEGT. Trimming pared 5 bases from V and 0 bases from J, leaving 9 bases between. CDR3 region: CASSKRTSTDTQYF. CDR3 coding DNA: TGTGCCAGCAGTAAGAGGACTAGCACAGATACGCAGTATTTT.

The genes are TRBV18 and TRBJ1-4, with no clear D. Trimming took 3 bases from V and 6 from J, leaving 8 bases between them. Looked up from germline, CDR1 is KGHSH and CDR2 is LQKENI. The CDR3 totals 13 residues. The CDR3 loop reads CASSPRRDEKLFF. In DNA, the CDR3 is TGTGCCAGCTCACCCAGGCGTGATGAAAAACTGTTTTTT.

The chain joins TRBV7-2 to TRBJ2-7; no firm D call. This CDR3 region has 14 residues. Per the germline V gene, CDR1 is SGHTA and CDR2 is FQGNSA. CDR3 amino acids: CASSLGSLSYEKYV. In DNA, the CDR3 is TGTGCCAGCAGCTTGGGCTCACTATCCTACGAGAAGTACGTC.

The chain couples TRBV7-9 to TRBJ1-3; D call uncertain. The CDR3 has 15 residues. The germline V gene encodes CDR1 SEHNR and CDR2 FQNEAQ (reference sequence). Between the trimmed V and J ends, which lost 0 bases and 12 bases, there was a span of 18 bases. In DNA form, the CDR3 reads TGTGCCAGCAGCTTAGCGCGCCAAATCGCGGATAACATATATTTT. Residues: CASSLARQIADNIYF.

In DNA form, the CDR3 reads TGCAGTGCTAGAGATACTAAGCGGGGGGCCCGGACAGATACGCAGTATTTT. Protein product: CSARDTKRGARTDTQYF. V gene TRBV20-1 combines with J gene TRBJ2-3; the match to TRBD2 covers 9 bases. The CDR3 runs to 17 residues. Germline trimming cut 0 bases from V and 3 bases from J; bases unmatched to any gene: 10. Germline assignment: CDR1 DFQATT and CDR2 SNEGSKA (reference sequence).

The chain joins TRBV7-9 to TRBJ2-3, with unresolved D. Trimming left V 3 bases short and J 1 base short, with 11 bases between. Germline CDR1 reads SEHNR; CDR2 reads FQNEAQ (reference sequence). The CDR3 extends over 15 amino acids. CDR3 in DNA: TGTGCCAGCAGCTTGGAGCCCCGCCGCACAGATACGCAGTATTTT. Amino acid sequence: CASSLEPRRTDTQYF.